The clone carrying this T cell receptor (beta chain) was picked up a small number of times. Some clones are missing from TCRdb's copy, which holds only in-frame ones; the method was immunoSEQ multiplex PCR. The sample lists about 710,000 clones, approximately 89% occurring once. These data come from a study of shared T cell receptors in the human thymus. Deletions cut 2 bases from V and 0 bases from J, with 14 bases between. Per the germline V gene, CDR1 is SQVTM and CDR2 is ANQGSEA. The CDR3 runs 16 residues. In addition, the sample was reused for a study of human thymus T cells. That paper notes: The donors were infants in Finland with congenital heart defects, otherwise immunologically healthy. It was from resections taken during corrective heart surgery that the thymus tissue came. Usage of V and J genes appeared biased in thymic and blood repertoires. Reports from related research described highly overlapping thymic repertoires among unrelated individuals.

Input material: thymocytes. This chain links TRBV29-1 with TRBJ1-3, with a weak D call TRBD1 (6 bases). This sequence originates from a boy in the first two years of life with a congenital heart defect. The CDR3 DNA follows: TGCAGCGTTGAAAGGTTGGGGGCAAGCTCTGGAAACACCATATATTTT. Protein: CSVERLGASSGNTIYF.